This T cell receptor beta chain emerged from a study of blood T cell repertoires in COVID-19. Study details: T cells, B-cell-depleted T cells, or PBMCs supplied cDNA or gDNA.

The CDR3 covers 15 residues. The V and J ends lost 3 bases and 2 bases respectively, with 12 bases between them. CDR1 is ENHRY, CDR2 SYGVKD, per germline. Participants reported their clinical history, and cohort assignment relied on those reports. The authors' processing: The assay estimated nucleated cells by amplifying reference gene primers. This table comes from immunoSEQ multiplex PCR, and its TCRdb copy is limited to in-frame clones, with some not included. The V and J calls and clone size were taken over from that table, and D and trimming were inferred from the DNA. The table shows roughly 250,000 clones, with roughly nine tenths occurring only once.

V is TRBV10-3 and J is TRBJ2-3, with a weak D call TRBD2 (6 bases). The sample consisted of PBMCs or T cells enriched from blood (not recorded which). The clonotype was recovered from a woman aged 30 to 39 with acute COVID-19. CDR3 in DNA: TGTGCCATCAGTGAAGGAAGCGGGTACACAGATACGCAGTATTTT. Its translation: CAISEGSGYTDTQYF.